The T cell receptor beta chain described here comes from a study of T cells in tuberculosis. Findings and limits, study-wide: Active tuberculosis cases were adults; controls were adolescents. Shorter CDR3-alpha in active tuberculosis partly drove smaller distances.

This CDR3 is 15 amino acids long. Germline V CDR1 and CDR2: KGHSH, LQKENI. V lost 3 bases and J 0 bases, leaving 8 bases between the germline ends. Some clones are missing from TCRdb's copy, which holds only in-frame ones; the method was immunoSEQ multiplex PCR. Of fewer than 55,000 clones listed, nearly 95% are singletons. Comments on this clone: What it binds is unknown.

The chain combines TRBV18 with TRBJ1-4, with D uncertain. The material sequenced was PBMCs. The TCR sequence derives from a donor aged 10-35 years with latent tuberculosis or without tuberculosis infection. Written as DNA, the CDR3 is TGTGCCAGCTCACCGTTCTTTGCAACTAATGAAAAACTGTTTTTT. Its translation is CASSPFFATNEKLFF.